This TCR beta chain was captured in a study of T-cell reconstitution after alpha-beta-depleted transplantation in children. As regards this clonotype: A junction end diverges from the germline sequence, so it may reflect a read error.

The CDR3 runs to 14 residues. Germline CDR1 and CDR2: PRHDT and FYEKMQ (reference sequence). TCRbeta library preparation incorporated unique molecular identifiers. A single record per CDR3 protein comes from TCRdb applying MiXCR to the PCR reads. The sample includes almost 400,000 distinct CDR3 sequences, about 20% seen only once; the top ten take 3.5% to 4%. The sequencing here drew on PBMCs from the stem cell graft donor, taken from the stem cell graft. The chain recombines TRBV13 with TRBJ2-7; no firm D call. The TCR was taken from a human donor who donated a stem cell graft to a child with acute myeloid leukemia. The CDR3 loop is CASSLGLKTYEHYF. The DNA of the CDR3 is TGTGCCAGCAGCTTAGGGTTAAAGACGTACGAGCATTACTTC.